The 15 T cell receptor beta chains presented below share a single source sample, sequenced in a study of T cell changes during pregnancy in multiple sclerosis. The protocol was immunoSEQ multiplex PCR, while the TCRdb copy is restricted to in-frame clones and leaves out a portion. The repertoire holds roughly 40,000 clones, around 89% seen once, with 0.5% to 0.65% in the top ten. The source was CD4+ T cells from peripheral blood mononuclear cells, collected in the first trimester of pregnancy. The receptors derive from a female donor with multiple sclerosis, enrolled in a pregnancy study.

The V call is TRBV7-2, the J call TRBJ2-7; D remains unclear. Germline-derived CDR1 and CDR2 are SGHTA and FQGNSA. The CDR3 contains 14 residues. V lost 1 base and J 0 bases, leaving 7 bases between the germline ends. DNA for the CDR3: TGTGCCAGCAGCTTAGAATTCCTCTCCTACGAGCAGTACTTC. It translates to CASSLEFLSYEQYF.

DNA for the CDR3: TGTGCCAGCTCACCGACAGGGATGAGCAAAAACGAGCAGTACTTC. This sequence encodes CASSPTGMSKNEQYF. The V and J genes are TRBV18 and TRBJ2-7, with TRBD1 matching 7 bases. CDR3 length: 15 residues. CDR1 is KGHSH, CDR2 LQKENI, per germline. V was clipped by 3 bases and J by 5 bases; unmatched bases: 10. The full variable domain, in which reference TRBV18 and TRBJ2-7 provide the parts outside the CDR3, is NAGVMQNPRHLVRRRGQEARLRCSPMKGHSHVYWYRQLPEEGLKFMVYLQKENIIDESGMPKERFSAEFPKEGPSILRIQQVVRGDSAAYFCASSPTGMSKNEQYFGPGTRLTVT.

V gene TRBV18 combines with J gene TRBJ1-1; 8 bases match TRBD1. The CDR3 contains 13 residues. Unmatched junction bases numbered 4, after V lost 4 bases and J lost 6 bases. Germline V gene lookup returns CDR1 KGHSH and CDR2 LQKENI. The CDR3 here is CASSLTQGAEAFF. CDR3 coding DNA: TGTGCCAGCTCACTTACACAGGGGGCTGAAGCTTTCTTT.

This chain joins TRBV19 and TRBJ1-5; D remains ambiguous. CDR1 and CDR2 (germline): LNHDA, SQIVND (reference sequence). Trimming pared 5 bases from V and 4 bases from J, leaving 12 bases between. The CDR3 is 14 residues long. This chain's CDR3 is CASSHGFGNQPQHF. CDR3 DNA sequence: TGTGCCAGTAGTCACGGGTTTGGAAATCAGCCCCAGCATTTT. The full variable domain, in which reference TRBV19 and TRBJ1-5 provide the parts outside the CDR3, is DGGITQSPKYLFRKEGQNVTLSCEQNLNHDAMYWYRQDPGQGLRLIYYSQIVNDFQKGDIAEGYSVSREKKESFPLTVTSAQKNPTAFYLCASSHGFGNQPQHFGDGTRLSIL.

This clone has just one count. This sequence joins TRBV7-9 and TRBJ2-3; TRBD1 might be the D (5 bases). CDR3 length: 14 amino acids. Trimming shortened V by 6 bases and J by 1 base, and 11 bases separated the two germline ends. Germline lookup yields CDR1 SEHNR and CDR2 FQNEAQ (reference sequence). The CDR3: CASSTLQGTDTQYF. For the CDR3, the DNA is TGTGCCAGCAGTACACTACAGGGCACAGATACGCAGTATTTT.

This chain connects TRBV2 to TRBJ2-3, with a possible D match to TRBD1 (6 bases). The CDR3 has 15 residues. Trimming removed 6 bases at V and 5 bases at J, with 18 bases between. Per the germline V gene, CDR1 is SNHLY and CDR2 is FYNNEI. The CDR3 reads CASSLRDIREDTQYF. The CDR3 DNA reads as TGTGCCAGCAGCCTCCGGGACATAAGGGAAGATACGCAGTATTTT.

This chain connects TRBV19 to TRBJ1-5, with D uncertain. The CDR3 consists of 13 residues. V was shortened by 1 base and J by 4 bases, with 5 bases between the two germline ends. Germline CDR1 and CDR2: LNHDA and SQIVND (reference sequence). The CDR3: CASSIAHNQPQHF. DNA of the CDR3: TGTGCCAGTAGTATAGCCCATAATCAGCCCCAGCATTTT.

Written as DNA, the CDR3 is TGCGCCAGCAGCCCCCTCGGGACTTCCAATGAGCAGTTCTTC. This translates into CASSPLGTSNEQFF. The genes are TRBV5-1 and TRBJ2-1, with D perhaps matching TRBD2 (6 bases). Germline CDR1 and CDR2: SGHRS and YFSETQ. This CDR3 has 14 amino acids. Trimming took off 4 bases at V and 6 bases at J, with 14 bases between the two ends. The full variable domain, in which reference TRBV5-1 and TRBJ2-1 provide the parts outside the CDR3, is KAGVTQTPRYLIKTRGQQVTLSCSPISGHRSVSWYQQTPGQGLQFLFEYFSETQRNKGNFPGRFSGRQFSNSRSEMNVSTLELGDSALYLCASSPLGTSNEQFFGPGTRLTVL.

The V call is TRBV7-9, the J call TRBJ1-4; weak D call: TRBD1 (6 bases). CDR1 and CDR2 from the germline V gene are SEHNR and FQNEAQ (reference sequence). This CDR3 has 15 amino acids. Trimming left V 1 base short and J 4 bases short, with 10 bases between. The CDR3: CASSLGDRNNEKLFF. CDR3 sequence (DNA): TGTGCCAGCAGCTTAGGAGACAGGAATAATGAAAAACTGTTTTTT.

This chain joins TRBV9 and TRBJ1-1, with a possible D match to TRBD1 (6 bases). CDR1 SGDLS and CDR2 YYNGEE come from the germline V gene. CDR3 length equals 14 residues. V was clipped by 1 base and J by 5 bases, with 12 bases between them. The CDR3 protein is CASSVQGFGTEAFF. As DNA, the CDR3 is TGTGCCAGCAGCGTACAGGGGTTTGGGACTGAAGCTTTCTTT.

This chain uses TRBV7-9 with TRBJ1-5, with D hard to call. The germline gives CDR1 SEHNR, CDR2 FQNEAQ (reference sequence). V was pared by 1 base and J by 7 bases, with 8 bases between. The CDR3 has 13 residues. The CDR3 sequence: CASSLDGYQPQHF. The CDR3, as DNA: TGTGCCAGCAGCTTAGACGGGTACCAGCCCCAGCATTTT.

The rearrangement uses TRBV2 and TRBJ2-2; possibly TRBD2 for D (6 bases). This CDR3 comprises 13 residues. Germline CDR1 is SNHLY and CDR2 is FYNNEI. V was trimmed by 6 bases and J by 6 bases, leaving 11 bases between them. CDR3 loop: CASRGGWAGELFF. The CDR3 region has the DNA TGTGCCAGCAGGGGGGGATGGGCCGGGGAGCTGTTTTTT.

The chain couples TRBV5-1 to TRBJ2-7; 10 nucleotides line up with TRBD2. Per germline, CDR1 SGHRS and CDR2 YFSETQ. J was trimmed by 3 bases and V by 3 bases; bases with no gene match: 6. This CDR3 has 15 residues. CDR3 DNA sequence: TGCGCCAGCAGCTGGGGCGGACTAGCGGTCTACGAGCAGTACTTC. This sequence encodes CASSWGGLAVYEQYF.

The chain uses TRBV11-1 and TRBJ2-7; weak D call: TRBD2 (5 bases). With 1 base removed from V and 5 bases from J, the gap between germline ends came to 12 bases. The CDR3 is made up of 14 amino acids. Germline CDR1 and CDR2: SGHAT and FQDESV (reference sequence). The CDR3 loop is CASSLGEGFNEQYF. In nucleotides, the CDR3 is TGTGCCAGCAGCTTAGGAGAGGGTTTCAACGAGCAGTACTTC.

The CDR3 coding sequence is TGTGCCAGCAGCTTAGGGTTGAGGGCGGGCACAGATACGCAGTATTTT. Amino acids: CASSLGLRAGTDTQYF. The chain couples TRBV7-2 to TRBJ2-3, with a tentative D call TRBD2 (5 bases). Germline lookup yields CDR1 SGHTA and CDR2 FQGNSA. V was pared by 1 base and J by 1 base, with 12 bases between. The CDR3 consists of 16 residues.